This T cell receptor beta chain appears in the sequencing data of a study of cytomegalovirus exposure and HLA in healthy donors. It was with 60 Vbeta and 13 Jbeta primers that the PCR ran. Produced via immunoSEQ multiplex PCR; TCRdb's table is partial and in-frame only. The data hold just over 95,000 clones, with 75% to 85% observed a single time. General study findings and limits: TCR beta chains associated with HLA were, in a later analysis, more clonally expanded than equally common others.

Unrecorded immune exposure was likely among donors, who were nominally healthy when sampled. Note on this clone: Its target is unknown.

The origin of this receptor is a woman in her thirties or forties in good health and CMV-seronegative. Sequencing was carried out using PBMCs.

The CDR3 loop reads CASSLSTSLYEQYF. The CDR3 nucleotides read TGTGCCAGCAGCTTGAGTACTAGTTTATACGAGCAGTACTTC. The chain joins TRBV5-4 to TRBJ2-7; D might be TRBD2 (5 bases). V was clipped by 1 base and J by 4 bases, with 12 bases between them. The germline V gene encodes CDR1 SGHNT and CDR2 YYREEE (reference sequence). The CDR3 spans 14 residues.